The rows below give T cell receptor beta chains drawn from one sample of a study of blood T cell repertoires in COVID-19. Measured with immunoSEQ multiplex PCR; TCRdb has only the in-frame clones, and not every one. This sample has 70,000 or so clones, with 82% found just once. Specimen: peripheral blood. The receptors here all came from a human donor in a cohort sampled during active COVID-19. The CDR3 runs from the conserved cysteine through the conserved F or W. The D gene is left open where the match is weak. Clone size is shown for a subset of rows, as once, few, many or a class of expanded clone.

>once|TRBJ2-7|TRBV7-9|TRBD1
CASSAPGQGSYEQYF
TGTGCCAGCAGCGCACCGGGACAGGGCTCCTACGAGCAGTACTTC
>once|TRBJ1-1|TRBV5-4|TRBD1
CASSRDRANTEAFF
TGTGCCAGCAGCCGCGACAGGGCGAACACTGAAGCTTTCTTT
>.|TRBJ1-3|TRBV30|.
CAWGQPSGNTIYF
TGTGCCTGGGGCCAACCCTCTGGAAACACCATATATTTT
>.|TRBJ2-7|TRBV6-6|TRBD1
CASSTNRGYAYEQYF
TGTGCCAGCAGTACAAACAGGGGGTATGCCTACGAGCAGTACTTC
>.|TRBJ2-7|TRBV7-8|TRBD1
CASSPRQGPSYEQYF
TGTGCCAGCAGCCCTCGACAGGGGCCCTCCTACGAGCAGTACTTC
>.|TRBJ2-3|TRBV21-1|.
CASSKVLSGGGLTDTQYF
TGTGCCAGCAGCAAAGTACTTAGTGGCGGGGGACTCACAGATACGCAGTATTTT
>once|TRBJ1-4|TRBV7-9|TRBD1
CASSAGQGANEKLFF
TGTGCCAGCAGCGCGGGACAGGGGGCTAATGAAAAACTGTTTTTT
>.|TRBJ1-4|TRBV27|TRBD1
CASSKDRPQRGNEKLFF
TGTGCCAGCAGTAAGGACAGGCCTCAACGGGGTAATGAAAAACTGTTTTTT
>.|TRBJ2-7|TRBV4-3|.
CASSQDRGWGEQYF
TGCGCCAGCAGCCAAGACAGGGGCTGGGGCGAGCAGTACTTC
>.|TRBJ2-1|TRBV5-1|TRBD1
CASSLPSRGPYNEQFF
TGCGCCAGCAGCCTCCCGAGCAGGGGGCCCTACAATGAGCAGTTCTTC
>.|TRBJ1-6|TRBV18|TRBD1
CASSLGQGVGSPLHF
TGTGCCAGCTCACTTGGACAGGGCGTGGGTTCACCCCTCCACTTT
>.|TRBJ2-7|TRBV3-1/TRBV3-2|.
CASSQDLGSRGQYF
TGTGCCAGCAGCCAAGATCTCGGCTCCCGGGGGCAGTACTTC
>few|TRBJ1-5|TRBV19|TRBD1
CASSGTVNQPQHF
TGTGCCAGTAGTGGGACAGTAAATCAGCCCCAGCATTTT
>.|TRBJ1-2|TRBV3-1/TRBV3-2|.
CASSQVSRDIGYTF
TGTGCCAGCAGCCAAGTTTCCCGGGACATTGGCTACACCTTC
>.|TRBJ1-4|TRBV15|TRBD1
CATSPGGRANEKLFF
TGTGCCACCAGCCCAGGGGGCAGGGCTAATGAAAAACTGTTTTTT
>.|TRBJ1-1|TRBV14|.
CASSPAGEHVTFF
TGTGCCAGCAGCCCAGCGGGGGAACATGTAACTTTCTTT
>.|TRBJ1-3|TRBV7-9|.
CASSFGSGRTGNTIYF
TGTGCCAGCAGCTTTGGCTCGGGGAGAACTGGAAACACCATATATTTT
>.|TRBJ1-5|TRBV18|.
CASSPRQDSNQPQHF
TGTGCCAGCTCACCACGGCAGGATAGCAATCAGCCCCAGCATTTT
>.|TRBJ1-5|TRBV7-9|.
CASSPVSQPQHF
TGTGCCAGCTCACCAGTAAGTCAGCCCCAGCATTTT
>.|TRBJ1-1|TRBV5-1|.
CASSLALASTEAFF
TGCGCCAGCAGCTTGGCCTTGGCCAGCACTGAAGCTTTCTTT
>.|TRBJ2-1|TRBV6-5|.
CASSYSRNEQFF
TGTGCCAGCAGTTACTCGCGCAATGAGCAGTTCTTC
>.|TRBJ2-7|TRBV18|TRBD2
CASSARTSGRYEQYF
TGTGCCAGCTCAGCCCGGACTAGCGGGCGGTACGAGCAGTACTTC
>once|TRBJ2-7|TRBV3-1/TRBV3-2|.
CASSQVWSSYEQYF
TGTGCCAGCAGCCAAGTATGGAGCTCCTACGAGCAGTACTTC
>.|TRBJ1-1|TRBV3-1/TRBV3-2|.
CASSALVQAPEAFF
TGTGCCAGCAGCGCTCTAGTACAGGCCCCTGAAGCTTTCTTT
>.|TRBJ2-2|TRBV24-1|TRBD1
CATSDGQGDTGELFF
TGTGCCACCAGTGATGGACAGGGAGACACCGGGGAGCTGTTTTTT
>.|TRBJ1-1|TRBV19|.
CASSNRDTEAFF
TGTGCCAGTAGTAACCGGGACACTGAAGCTTTCTTT